This T cell receptor beta chain was recovered during a study of blood T cells in healthy people across ages. Healthy individuals of Caucasian origin from Russia, aged about 6 to 100, served as donors. About 10 milliliters of peripheral blood were drawn from each donor into EDTA-treated tubes. PCR was performed a second time for about 7 to 12 cycles using a sample-barcoded 5' primer and a J-beta primer mix. TCRdb redid the calling of the 5' RACE reads with MiXCR, one entry per CDR3 protein. Here the sample spans approximately 900,000 distinct CDR3 sequences, roughly 43% being singletons. Deletions cut 7 bases from V and 2 bases from J, with 21 bases between. The germline gives CDR1 SGHTA, CDR2 FQGNSA. The CDR3 is 17 amino acids.

V gene TRBV7-2 combines with J gene TRBJ2-1; either TRBD1 or TRBD2 may supply D (5 bases each). Sequencing used blood. This clonotype originated in a man aged 25-40 years in good health. DNA of the CDR3: TGTGCCAGCACCCCCAGGCCTACGGGGCCACCCTACAATGAGCAGTTCTTC. Residues: CASTPRPTGPPYNEQFF.